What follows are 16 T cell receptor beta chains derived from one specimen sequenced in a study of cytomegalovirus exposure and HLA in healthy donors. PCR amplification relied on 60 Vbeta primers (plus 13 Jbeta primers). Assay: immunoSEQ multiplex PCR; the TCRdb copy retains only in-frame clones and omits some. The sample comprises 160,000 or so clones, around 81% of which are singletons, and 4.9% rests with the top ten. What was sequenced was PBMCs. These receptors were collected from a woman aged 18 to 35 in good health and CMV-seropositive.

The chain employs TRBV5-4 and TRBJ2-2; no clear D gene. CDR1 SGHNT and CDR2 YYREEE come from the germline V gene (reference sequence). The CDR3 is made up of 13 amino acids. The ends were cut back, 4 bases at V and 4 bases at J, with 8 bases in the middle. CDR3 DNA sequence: TGTGCCAGCAGCCCCCGACTCACCGGGGAGCTGTTTTTT. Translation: CASSPRLTGELFF. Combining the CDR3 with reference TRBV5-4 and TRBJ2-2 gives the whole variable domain ETGVTQSPTHLIKTRGQQVTLRCSSQSGHNTVSWYQQALGQGPQFIFQYYREEENGRGNFPPRFSGLQFPNYSSELNVNALELDDSALYLCASSPRLTGELFFGEGSRLTVL.

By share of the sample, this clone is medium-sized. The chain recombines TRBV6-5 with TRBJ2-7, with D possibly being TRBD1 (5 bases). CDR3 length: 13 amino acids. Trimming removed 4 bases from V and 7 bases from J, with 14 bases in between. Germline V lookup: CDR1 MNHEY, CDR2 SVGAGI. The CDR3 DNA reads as TGTGCCAGCAGTTCAGGGCCGCTTGGAGAGCAGTACTTC. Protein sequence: CASSSGPLGEQYF.

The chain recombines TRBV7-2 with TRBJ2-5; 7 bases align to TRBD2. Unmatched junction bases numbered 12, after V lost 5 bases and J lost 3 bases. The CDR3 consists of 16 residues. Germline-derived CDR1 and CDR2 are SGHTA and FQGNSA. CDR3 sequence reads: CASSPRRSGVEETQYF. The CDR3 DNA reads TGTGCCAGCAGCCCCCGCCGGAGCGGGGTAGAAGAGACCCAGTACTTC.

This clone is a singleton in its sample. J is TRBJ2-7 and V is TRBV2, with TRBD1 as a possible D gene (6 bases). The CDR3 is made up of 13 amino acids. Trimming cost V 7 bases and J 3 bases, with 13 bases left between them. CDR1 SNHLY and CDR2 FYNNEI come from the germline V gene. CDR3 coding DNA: TGTGCCAGCATTAGGACAGAAGGCTACGAGCAGTACTTC. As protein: CASIRTEGYEQYF.

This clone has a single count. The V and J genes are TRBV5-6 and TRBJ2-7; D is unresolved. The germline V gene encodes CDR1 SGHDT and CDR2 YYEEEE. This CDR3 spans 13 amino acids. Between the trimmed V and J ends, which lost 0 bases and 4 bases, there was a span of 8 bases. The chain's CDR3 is CASSLETLYEQYF. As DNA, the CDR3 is TGTGCCAGCAGCTTGGAGACACTGTACGAGCAGTACTTC.

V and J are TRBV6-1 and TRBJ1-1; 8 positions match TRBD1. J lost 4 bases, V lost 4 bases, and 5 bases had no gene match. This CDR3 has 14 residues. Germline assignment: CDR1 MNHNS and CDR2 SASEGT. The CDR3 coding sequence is TGTGCCAGCAGTGCGAGTGGACAGGGCACTGAAGCTTTCTTT. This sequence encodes CASSASGQGTEAFF.

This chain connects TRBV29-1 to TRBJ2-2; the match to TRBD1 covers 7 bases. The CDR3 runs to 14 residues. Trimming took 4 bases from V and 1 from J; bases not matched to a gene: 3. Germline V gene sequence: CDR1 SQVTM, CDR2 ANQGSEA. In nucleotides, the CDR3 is TGCAGCGTTGGTGGACAGGTGAACACCGGGGAGCTGTTTTTT. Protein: CSVGGQVNTGELFF.

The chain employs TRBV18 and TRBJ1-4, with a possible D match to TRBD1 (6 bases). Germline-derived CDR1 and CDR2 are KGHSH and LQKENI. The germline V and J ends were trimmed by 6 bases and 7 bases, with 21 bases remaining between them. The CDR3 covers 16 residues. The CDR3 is CASSPRWGHFREKLFF. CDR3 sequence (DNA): TGTGCCAGCTCGCCGAGGTGGGGACACTTCCGTGAAAAACTGTTTTTT.

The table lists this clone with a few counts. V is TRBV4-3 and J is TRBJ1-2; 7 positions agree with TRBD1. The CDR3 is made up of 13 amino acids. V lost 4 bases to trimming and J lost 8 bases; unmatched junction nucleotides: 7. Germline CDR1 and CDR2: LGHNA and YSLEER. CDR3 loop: CASSPRTGTGYTF. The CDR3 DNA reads TGCGCCAGCAGCCCACGGACAGGAACCGGCTACACCTTC.

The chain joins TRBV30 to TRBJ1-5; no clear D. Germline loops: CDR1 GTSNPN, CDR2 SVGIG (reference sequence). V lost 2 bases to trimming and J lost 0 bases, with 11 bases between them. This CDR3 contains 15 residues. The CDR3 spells CAWSPRLVSNQPQHF. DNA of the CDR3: TGTGCCTGGAGTCCCAGGCTGGTTAGCAATCAGCCCCAGCATTTT.

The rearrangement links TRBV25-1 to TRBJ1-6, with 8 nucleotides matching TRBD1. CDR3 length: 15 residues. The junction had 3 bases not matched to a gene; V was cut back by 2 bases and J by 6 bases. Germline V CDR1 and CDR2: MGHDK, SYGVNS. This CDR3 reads CASSELDRGNSPLHF. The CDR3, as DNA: TGTGCCAGCAGTGAACTCGACAGGGGTAATTCACCCCTCCACTTT. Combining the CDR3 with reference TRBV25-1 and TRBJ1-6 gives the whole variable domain EADIYQTPRYLVIGTGKKITLECSQTMGHDKMYWYQQDPGMELHLIHYSYGVNSTEKGDLSSESTVSRIRTEHFPLTLESARPSHTSQYLCASSELDRGNSPLHFGNGTRLTVT.

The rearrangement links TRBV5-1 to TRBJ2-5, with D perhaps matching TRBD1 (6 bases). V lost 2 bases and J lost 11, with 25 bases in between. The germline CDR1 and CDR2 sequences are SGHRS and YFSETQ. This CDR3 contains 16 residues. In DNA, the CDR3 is TGCGCCAGCAGCTTCTCAGAGGGGGTCGGCTCGAGGGAGCAGTACTTC. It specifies CASSFSEGVGSREQYF.

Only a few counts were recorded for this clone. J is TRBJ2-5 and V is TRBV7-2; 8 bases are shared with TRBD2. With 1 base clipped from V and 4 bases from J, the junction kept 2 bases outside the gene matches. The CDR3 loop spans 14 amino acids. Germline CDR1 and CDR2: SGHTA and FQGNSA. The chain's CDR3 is CASSLVAGGETQYF. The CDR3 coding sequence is TGTGCCAGCAGCTTAGTGGCGGGGGGAGAGACCCAGTACTTC.

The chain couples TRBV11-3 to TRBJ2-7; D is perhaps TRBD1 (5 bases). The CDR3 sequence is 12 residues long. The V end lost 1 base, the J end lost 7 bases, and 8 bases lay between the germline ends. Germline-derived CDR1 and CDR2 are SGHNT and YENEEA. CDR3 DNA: TGTGCCAGCAGCTTAGGGGCAGGGGAGCAGTACTTC. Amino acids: CASSLGAGEQYF.

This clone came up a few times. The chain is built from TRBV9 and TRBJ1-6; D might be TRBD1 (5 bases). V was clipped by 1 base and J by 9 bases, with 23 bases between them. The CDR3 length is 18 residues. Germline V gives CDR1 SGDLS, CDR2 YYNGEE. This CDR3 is CASSVSSQDLLGGSPLHF. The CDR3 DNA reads TGTGCCAGCAGCGTATCGTCACAGGACCTGCTCGGGGGTTCACCCCTCCACTTT.

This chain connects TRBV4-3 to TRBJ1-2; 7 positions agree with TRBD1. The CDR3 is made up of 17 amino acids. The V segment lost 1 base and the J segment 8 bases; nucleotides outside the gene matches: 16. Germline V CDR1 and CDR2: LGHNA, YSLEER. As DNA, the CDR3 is TGCGCCAGCAGCCAAGTCACCGGGACAGTCACCGTCGACGGCTACACCTTC. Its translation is CASSQVTGTVTVDGYTF.